What follows describes a single T cell receptor beta chain. Its target is unknown. Other DNA sequences of this sample code for an identical CDR3. From CD4+ cells came CD45RA+ naive and CD45RA-negative memory subsets. Germline values: CDR1 SGHRS, CDR2 YFSETQ. Trimming left V 0 bases short and J 2 bases short, with 7 bases between. The CDR3 covers 14 residues. This record belongs to a study of shared clonotypes between healthy human individuals. Overall study results and limits: Researchers found naive subsets generally carried larger estimated richness than memory subsets.

Per the original methods: ImmunoSEQ sequences covered only the junction and lacked quality scores; filtering therefore differed. Measured with immunoSEQ multiplex PCR; TCRdb has only the in-frame clones, and not every one. V and J calls and clone size are those listed in that table; D and trimming were worked out from the DNA. The sample carries some 2,400,000 clones, about 94% recorded once. The specimen was naive CD4+ T cells sorted from blood. Subset in this sample: CD45RA+ positively selected. V is TRBV5-1 and J is TRBJ2-3; D call uncertain. The clonotype was recovered from a man aged 18 to 29 in good health. The CDR3 DNA follows: TGCGCCAGCAGCTTGGGCAGAGACACAGATACGCAGTATTTT. Its translation: CASSLGRDTDTQYF.